This T cell receptor (beta chain) was identified in a study of beta chain features in type 1 diabetes. Each of the CD4+ naive, central memory, regulatory and stem cell-like memory populations was sorted via CD45RO/CCR7/CD25/CD127/CD95/CD27. Trimming stripped 1 base from V and 1 base from J, with 11 bases between. This CDR3 is 16 amino acids long. Germline V lookup: CDR1 MDHEN, CDR2 SYDVKM. Overall study findings and caveats: More deletions and fewer insertions at VDJ junctions were seen in type 1 diabetes patients.

What was sequenced were expressed TCRB transcripts, since all of the isolated RNA had been reverse transcribed. The average read count of naive, central memory and regulatory T cell samples was approximately 3.5 million. Here immunoSEQ multiplex PCR was the method, and the copy in TCRdb shows in-frame clones only, minus some. The sample consists of under 450,000 clones, over 13% of them appearing once. Only a few counts were recorded for this clone. No antigen is known for it. The sample comprised naive CD4+ T cells from blood. The rearrangement uses TRBV28 and TRBJ2-4, with D possibly matching TRBD2 (5 bases). The source of this sequence is a woman aged 18 to 35 in good health. The CDR3 protein is CASSLYREKAKNIQYF. For the CDR3, the DNA is TGTGCCAGCAGTTTATATCGGGAAAAGGCCAAAAACATTCAGTACTTC.